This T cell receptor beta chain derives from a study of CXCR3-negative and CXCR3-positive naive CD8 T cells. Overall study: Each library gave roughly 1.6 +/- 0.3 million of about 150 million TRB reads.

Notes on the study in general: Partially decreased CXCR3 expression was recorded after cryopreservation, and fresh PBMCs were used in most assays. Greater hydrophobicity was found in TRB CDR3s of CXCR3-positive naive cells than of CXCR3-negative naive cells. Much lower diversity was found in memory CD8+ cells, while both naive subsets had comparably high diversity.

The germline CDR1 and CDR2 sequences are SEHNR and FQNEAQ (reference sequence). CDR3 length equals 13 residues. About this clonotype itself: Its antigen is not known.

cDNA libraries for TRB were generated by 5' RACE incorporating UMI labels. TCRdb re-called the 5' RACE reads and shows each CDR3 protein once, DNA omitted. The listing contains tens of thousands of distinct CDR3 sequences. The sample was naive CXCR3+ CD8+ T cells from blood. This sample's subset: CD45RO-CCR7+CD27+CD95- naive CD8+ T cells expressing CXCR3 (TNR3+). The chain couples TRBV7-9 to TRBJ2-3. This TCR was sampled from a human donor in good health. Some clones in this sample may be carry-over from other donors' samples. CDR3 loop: CASSLTPTDTQYF.